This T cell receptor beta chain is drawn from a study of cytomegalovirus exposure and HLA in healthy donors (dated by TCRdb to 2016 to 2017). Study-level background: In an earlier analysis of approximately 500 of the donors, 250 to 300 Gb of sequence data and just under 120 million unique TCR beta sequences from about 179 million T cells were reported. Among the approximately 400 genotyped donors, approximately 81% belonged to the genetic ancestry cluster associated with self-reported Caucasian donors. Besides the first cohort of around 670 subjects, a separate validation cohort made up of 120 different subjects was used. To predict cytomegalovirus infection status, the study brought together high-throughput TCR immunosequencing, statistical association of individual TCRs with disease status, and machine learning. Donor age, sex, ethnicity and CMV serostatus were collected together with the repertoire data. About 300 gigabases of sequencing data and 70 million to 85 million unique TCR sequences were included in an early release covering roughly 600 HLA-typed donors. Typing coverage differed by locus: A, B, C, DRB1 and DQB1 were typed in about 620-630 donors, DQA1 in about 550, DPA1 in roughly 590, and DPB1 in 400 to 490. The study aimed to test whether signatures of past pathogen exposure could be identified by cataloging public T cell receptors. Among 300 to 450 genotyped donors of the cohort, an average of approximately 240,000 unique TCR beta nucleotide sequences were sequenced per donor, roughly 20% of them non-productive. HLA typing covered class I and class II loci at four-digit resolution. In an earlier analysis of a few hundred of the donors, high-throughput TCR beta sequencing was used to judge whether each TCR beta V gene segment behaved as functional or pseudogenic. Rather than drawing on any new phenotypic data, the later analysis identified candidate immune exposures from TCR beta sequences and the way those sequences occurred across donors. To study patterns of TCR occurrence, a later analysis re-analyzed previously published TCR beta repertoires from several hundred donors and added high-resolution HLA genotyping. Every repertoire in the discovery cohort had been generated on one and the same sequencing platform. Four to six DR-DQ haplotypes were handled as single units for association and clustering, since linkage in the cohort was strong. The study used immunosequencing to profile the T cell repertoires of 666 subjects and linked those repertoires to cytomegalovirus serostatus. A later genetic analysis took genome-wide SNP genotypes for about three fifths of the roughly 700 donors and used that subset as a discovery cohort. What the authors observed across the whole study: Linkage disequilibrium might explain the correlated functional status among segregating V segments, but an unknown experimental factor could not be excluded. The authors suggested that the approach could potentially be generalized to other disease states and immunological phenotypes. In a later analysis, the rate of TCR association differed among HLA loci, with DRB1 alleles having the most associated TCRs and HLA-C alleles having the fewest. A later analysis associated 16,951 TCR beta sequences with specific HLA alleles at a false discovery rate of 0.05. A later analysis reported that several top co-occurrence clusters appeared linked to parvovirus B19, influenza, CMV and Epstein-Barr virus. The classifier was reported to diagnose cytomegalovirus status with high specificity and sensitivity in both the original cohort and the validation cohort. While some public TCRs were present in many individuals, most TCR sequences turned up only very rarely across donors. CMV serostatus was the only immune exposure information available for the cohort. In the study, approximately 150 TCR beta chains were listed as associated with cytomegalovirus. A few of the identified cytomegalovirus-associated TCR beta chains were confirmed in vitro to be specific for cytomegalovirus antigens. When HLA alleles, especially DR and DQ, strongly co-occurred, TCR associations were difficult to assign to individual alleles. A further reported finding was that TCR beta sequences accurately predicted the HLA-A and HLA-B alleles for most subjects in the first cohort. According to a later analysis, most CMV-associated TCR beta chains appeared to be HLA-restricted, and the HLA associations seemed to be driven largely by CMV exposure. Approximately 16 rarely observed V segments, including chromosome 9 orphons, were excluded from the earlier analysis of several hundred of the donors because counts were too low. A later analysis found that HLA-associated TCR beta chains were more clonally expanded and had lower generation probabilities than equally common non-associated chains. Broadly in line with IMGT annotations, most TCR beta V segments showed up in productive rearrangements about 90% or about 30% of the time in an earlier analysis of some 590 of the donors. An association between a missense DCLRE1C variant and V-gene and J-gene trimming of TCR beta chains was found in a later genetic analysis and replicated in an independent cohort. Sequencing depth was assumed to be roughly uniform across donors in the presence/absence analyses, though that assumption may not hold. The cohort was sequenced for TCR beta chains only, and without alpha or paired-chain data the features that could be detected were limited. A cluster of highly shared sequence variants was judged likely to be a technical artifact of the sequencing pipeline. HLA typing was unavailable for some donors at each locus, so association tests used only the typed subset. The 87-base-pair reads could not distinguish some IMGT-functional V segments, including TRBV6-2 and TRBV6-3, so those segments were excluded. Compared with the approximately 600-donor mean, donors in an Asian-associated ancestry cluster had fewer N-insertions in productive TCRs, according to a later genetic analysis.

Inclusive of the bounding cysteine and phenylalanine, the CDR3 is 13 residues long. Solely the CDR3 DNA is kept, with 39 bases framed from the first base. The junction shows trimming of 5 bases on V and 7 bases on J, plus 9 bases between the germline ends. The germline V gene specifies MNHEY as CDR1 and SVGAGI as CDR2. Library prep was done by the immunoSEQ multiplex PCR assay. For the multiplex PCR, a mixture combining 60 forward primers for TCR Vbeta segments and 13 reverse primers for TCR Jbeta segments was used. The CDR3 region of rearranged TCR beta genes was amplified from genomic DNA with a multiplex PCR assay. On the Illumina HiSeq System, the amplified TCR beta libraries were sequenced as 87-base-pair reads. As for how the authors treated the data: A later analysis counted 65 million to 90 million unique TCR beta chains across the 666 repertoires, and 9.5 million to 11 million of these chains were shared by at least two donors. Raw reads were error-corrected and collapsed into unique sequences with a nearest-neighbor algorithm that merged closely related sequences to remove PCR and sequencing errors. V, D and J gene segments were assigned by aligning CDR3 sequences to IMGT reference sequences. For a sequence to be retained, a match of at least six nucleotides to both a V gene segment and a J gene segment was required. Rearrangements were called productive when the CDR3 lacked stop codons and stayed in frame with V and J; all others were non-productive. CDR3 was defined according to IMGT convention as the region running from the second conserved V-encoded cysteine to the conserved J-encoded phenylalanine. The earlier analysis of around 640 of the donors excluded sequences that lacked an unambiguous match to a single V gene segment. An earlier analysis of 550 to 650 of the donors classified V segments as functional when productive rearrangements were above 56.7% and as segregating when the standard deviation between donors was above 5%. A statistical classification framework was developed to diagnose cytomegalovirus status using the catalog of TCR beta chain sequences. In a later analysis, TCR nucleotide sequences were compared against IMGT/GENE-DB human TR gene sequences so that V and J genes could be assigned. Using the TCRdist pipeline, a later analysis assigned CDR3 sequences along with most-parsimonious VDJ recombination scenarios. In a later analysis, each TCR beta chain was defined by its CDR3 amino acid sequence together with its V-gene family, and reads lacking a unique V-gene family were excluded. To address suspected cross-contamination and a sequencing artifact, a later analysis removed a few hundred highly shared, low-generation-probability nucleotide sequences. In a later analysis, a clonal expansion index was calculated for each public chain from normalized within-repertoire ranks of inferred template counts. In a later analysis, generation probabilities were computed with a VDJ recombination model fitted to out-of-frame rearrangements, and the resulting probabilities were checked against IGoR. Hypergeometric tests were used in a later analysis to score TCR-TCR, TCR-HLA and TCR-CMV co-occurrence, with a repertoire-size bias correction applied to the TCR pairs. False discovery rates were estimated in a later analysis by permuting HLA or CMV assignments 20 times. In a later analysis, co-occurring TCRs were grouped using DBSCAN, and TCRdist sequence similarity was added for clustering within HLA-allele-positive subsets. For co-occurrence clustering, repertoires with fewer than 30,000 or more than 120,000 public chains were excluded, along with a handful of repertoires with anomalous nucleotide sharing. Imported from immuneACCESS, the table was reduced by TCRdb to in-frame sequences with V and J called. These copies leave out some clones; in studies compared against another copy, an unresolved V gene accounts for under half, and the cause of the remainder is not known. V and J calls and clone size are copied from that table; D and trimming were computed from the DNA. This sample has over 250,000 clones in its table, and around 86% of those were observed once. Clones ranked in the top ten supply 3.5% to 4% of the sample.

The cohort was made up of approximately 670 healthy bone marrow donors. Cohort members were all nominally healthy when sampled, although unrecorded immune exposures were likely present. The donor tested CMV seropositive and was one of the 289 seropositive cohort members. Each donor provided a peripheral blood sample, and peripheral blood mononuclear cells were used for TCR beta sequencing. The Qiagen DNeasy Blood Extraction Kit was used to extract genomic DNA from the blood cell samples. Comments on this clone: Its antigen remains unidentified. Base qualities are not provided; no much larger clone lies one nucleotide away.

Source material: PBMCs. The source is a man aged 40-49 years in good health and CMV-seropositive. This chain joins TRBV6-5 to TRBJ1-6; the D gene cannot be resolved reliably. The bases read TGTGCCAGCAGTACGGACTGGAATTCACCCCTCCACTTT. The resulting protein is CASSTDWNSPLHF.